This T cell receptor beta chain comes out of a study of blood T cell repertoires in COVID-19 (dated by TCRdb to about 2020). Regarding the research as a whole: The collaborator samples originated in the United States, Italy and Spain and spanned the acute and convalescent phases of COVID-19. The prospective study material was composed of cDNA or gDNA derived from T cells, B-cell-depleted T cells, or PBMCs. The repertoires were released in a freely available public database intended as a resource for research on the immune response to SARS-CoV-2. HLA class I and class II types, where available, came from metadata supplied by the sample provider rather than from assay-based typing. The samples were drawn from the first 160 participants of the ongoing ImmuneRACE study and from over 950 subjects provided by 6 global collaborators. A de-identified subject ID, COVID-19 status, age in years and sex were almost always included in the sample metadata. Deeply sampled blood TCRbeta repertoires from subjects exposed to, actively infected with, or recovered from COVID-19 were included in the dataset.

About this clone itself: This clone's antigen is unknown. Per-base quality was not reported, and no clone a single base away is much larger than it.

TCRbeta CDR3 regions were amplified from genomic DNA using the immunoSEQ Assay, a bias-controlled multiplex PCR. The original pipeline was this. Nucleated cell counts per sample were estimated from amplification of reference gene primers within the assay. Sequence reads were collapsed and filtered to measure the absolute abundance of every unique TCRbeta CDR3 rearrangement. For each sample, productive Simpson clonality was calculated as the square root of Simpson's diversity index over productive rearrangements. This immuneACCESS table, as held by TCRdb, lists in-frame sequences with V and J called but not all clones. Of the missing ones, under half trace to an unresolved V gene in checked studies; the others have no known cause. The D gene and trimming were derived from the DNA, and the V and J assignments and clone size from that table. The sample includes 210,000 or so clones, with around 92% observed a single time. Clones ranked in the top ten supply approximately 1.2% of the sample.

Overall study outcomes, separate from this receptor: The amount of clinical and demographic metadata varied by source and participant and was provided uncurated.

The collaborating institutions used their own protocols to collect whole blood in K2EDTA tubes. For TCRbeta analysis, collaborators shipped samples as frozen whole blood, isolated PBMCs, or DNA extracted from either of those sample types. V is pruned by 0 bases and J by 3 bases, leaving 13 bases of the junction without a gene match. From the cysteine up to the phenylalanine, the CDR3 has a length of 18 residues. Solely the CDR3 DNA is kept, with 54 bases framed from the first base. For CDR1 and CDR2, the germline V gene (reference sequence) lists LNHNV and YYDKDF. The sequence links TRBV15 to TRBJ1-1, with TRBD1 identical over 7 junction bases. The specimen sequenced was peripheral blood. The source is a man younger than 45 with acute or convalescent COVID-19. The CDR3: CATSRERAFGQAYTEAFF. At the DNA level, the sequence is TGTGCCACCAGCAGAGAGAGGGCCTTTGGACAGGCCTACACTGAAGCTTTCTTT.